This T cell receptor (beta chain) is from a study of CD8+ T cells in alopecia areata. Regarding the study as a whole: Whereas mice showed it more clearly, TCR sharing across patients was murkier, possibly because of HLA. Sequences from scalp samples also cover resident alphabeta T cells of normal skin.

The V segment lost 5 bases and the J segment 8 bases; nucleotides outside the gene matches: 9. Germline-derived CDR1 and CDR2 are SGHTA and FQGNSA. The CDR3 covers 15 residues. Comments on this clone: Its target is not known.

Sequencing templates came from extracted RNA that was reverse transcribed into cDNA. Generated by immunoSEQ multiplex PCR, the TCRdb table keeps only in-frame clones and is missing some. The sample contains around 35,000 clones, 55% of which appear only once. The genes are TRBV7-2 and TRBJ2-1; TRBD2 aligns across 10 bases. The sequenced sample was NKG2D-high CD8+ T cells sorted from blood. The origin of this receptor is a human donor with alopecia areata. CDR3 nucleotide sequence: TGTGCCAGCAGCCTGGGACTAGCGATGACCGATGAGCAGTTCTTC. It specifies CASSLGLAMTDEQFF.